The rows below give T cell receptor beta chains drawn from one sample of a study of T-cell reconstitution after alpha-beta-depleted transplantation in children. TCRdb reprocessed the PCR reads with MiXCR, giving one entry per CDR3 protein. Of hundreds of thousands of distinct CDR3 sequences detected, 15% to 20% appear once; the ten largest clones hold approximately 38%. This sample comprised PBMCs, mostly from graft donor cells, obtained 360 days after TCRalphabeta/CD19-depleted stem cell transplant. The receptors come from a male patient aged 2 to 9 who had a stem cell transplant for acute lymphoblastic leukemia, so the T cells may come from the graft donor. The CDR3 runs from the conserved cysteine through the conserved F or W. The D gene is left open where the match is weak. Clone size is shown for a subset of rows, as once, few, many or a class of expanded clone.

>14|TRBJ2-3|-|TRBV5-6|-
TGTGCCAGCAGCTTCCTCCGGTTCGCAGATACGCAGTATTTT
CASSFLRFADTQYF
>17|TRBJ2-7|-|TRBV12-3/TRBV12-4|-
TGTGCCAGCAGCCAACTAACAGACCCGAAGGGTCGAAGCGAGCAGTACTTC
CASSQLTDPKGRSEQYF
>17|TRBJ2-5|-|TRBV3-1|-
TGTGCCACCAGCCAAGACGACGACCCTCGGGGCGAAGAGACCCAGTACTTC
CATSQDDDPRGEETQYF
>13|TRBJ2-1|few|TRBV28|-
TGTGCCAGCAGCGCGCTAGTTCCCAATGAGCAGTTCTTC
CASSALVPNEQFF
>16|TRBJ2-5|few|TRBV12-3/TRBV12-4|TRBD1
TGTGCCAGCAGCGAAGGGACAGCGACTTACCAAGAGACCCAGTACTTC
CASSEGTATYQETQYF
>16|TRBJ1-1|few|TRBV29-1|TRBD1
TGCAGCGTTGAAGATCGGGACAGGTTTGGGGACACTGAAGCTTTCTTT
CSVEDRDRFGDTEAFF
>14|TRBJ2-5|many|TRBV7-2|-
TGTGCCAGCAGCTACAGTTGGAGTCAAGAGACCCAGTACTTC
CASSYSWSQETQYF
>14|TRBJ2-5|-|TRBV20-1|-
TGCAGTGCTACTCCTTACAGGGACCAAGAGACCCAGTACTTC
CSATPYRDQETQYF
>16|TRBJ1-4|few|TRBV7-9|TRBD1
TGTGCCAGCAGCCTTCCACAGGGGGCGCTCGGTGAAAAACTGTTTTTT
CASSLPQGALGEKLFF
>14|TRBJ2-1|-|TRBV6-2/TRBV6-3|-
TGTGCCAGCAGTTACCAAGGACAGCACAATGAGCAGTTCTTC
CASSYQGQHNEQFF
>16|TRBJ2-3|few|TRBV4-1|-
TGCGCCAGCAGCCAAGTAAACAGGGTTCCGACAGATACGCAGTATTTT
CASSQVNRVPTDTQYF
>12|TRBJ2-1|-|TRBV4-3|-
TGCGCCAGCAGCCAAAGGAGGAATGAGCAGTTCTTC
CASSQRRNEQFF
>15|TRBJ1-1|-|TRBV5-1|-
TGCGCCAGCAGCTTGGGTCCACAGGGTGGCACTGAAGCTTTCTTT
CASSLGPQGGTEAFF
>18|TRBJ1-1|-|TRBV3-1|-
TGTGCCCGCAGTATAAATCAGGGACACGGGGGGAGGAACACTGAAGCTTTCTTT
CARSINQGHGGRNTEAFF
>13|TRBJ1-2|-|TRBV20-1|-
TGCAGTGCATTGATCCGGGACTTCTATGGCTACACCTTC
CSALIRDFYGYTF
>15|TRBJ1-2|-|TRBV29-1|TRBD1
TGCAGCGTTGCGCTCGGACAGGGGCTTTTCTATGGCTACACCTTC
CSVALGQGLFYGYTF
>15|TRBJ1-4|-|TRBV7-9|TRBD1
TGTGCCAGCAGCCTCGCCGGGACAGATAATGAAAAACTGTTTTTT
CASSLAGTDNEKLFF
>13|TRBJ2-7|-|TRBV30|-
TGTGCCTGGAGTCACGCGGCCGGGCTTCAACAGTACTTC
CAWSHAAGLQQYF
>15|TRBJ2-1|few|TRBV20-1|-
TGCAGTGCTGGGGGGCGGGACTGGCCCTACAATGAGCAGTTCTTC
CSAGGRDWPYNEQFF
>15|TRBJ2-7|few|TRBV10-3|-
TGTGCCATCAGTGGGGGGGCCGGGACCCCGTACGAGCAGTACTTC
CAISGGAGTPYEQYF
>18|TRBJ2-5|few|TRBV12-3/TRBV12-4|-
TGTGCCAGCAGTTCAGGGGAGGTCGGGACAGAATTCCAAGAGACCCAGTACTTC
CASSSGEVGTEFQETQYF
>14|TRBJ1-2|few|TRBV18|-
TGTGCCAGCTCACTACAGGGAGACCACTATGGCTACACCTTC
CASSLQGDHYGYTF
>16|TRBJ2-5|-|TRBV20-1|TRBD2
TGCAGTGCTAGAGATTCCCTAAGGGGAGGGCCGTCTGACCAGTACTTC
CSARDSLRGGPSDQYF
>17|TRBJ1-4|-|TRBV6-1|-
TGTGCCAGCAGCCAGGGGCGGGGACTTGCAACTAATGAAAAACTGTTTTTT
CASSQGRGLATNEKLFF
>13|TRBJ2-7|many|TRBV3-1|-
TGTGCCAGCAGCCAAGATAGCCGGTACGAGCAGTACTTC
CASSQDSRYEQYF
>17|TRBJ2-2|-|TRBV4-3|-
TGCGCCAGCAGCCAAGATCCCAGGGTTACGAACACCGGGGAGCTGTTTTTT
CASSQDPRVTNTGELFF
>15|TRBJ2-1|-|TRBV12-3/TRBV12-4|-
TGTGCCAGCAGTTTGTGGGGGAGGAACTACAATGAGCAGTTCTTC
CASSLWGRNYNEQFF
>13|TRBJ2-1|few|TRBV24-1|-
TGTGCCACCAGTGAGTGGGACGGCCATGAGCAGTTCTTC
CATSEWDGHEQFF
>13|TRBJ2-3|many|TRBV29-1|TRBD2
TGCAGCGTTCCCTGGGGGGGGACAGATACGCAGTATTTT
CSVPWGGTDTQYF
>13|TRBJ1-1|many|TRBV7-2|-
TGTGCCAGTCGTGCCAGTCCATCCACTGAAGCTTTCTTT
CASRASPSTEAFF
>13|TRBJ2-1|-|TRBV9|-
TGTGCCAGCAGCGCTAATGGGGTCAATGAGCAGTTCTTC
CASSANGVNEQFF
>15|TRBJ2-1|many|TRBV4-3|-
TGCGCCAGCAGCCAAGATAGGGCCCACGGTAATGAGCAGTTCTTC
CASSQDRAHGNEQFF
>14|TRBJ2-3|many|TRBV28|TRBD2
TGTGCCAGCAGTTTCGGGGGGACGGCAGATACGCAGTATTTT
CASSFGGTADTQYF
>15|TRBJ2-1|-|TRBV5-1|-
TGCGCCAGCAGCTTGGAGGCAGGGACCTACAATGAGCAGTTCTTC
CASSLEAGTYNEQFF
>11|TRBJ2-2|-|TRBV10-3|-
TGTGCCATCGGTCGGGTCGGGGAGCTGTTTTTT
CAIGRVGELFF
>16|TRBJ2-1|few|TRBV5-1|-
TGCGCCAGCAGCTTGATGAGGACGGCCTCCTACAATGAGCAGTTCTTC
CASSLMRTASYNEQFF
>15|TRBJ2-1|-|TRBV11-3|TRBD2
TGTGCCAGCAGCCAGGGACTAGCGTCCCACAATGAGCAGTTCTTC
CASSQGLASHNEQFF
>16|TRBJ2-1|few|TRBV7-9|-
TGTGCCAGCAGCTCACCTACAGGGTACCCCTACAATGAGCAGTTCTTC
CASSSPTGYPYNEQFF
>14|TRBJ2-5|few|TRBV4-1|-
TGCGCCAGCAGCCAAGATCCGGTCCAAGAGACCCAGTACTTC
CASSQDPVQETQYF
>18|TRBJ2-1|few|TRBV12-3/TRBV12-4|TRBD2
TGTGCCAGCAGTTTTGGGTGGGGGTTGCGGGAGAAGGCCAATGAGCAGTTCTTC
CASSFGWGLREKANEQFF
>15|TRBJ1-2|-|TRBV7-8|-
TGTGCCAGCAGCTTAGGCCCCGGGACCGCCTATGGCTACACCTTC
CASSLGPGTAYGYTF
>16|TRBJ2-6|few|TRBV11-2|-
TGTGCCAGCAGCTTAGGCCCCGGGACCGGTGTCAACGTCCTGACTTTC
CASSLGPGTGVNVLTF
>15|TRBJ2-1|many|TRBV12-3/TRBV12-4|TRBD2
TGTGCCAGCAGTTCTGGACTAGCGGGATTGAATGAGCAGTTCTTC
CASSSGLAGLNEQFF
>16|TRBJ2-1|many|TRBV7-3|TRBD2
TGTGCCAGCAGCCCTTTAGCGGGAGCCCTTTACAATGAGCAGTTCTTC
CASSPLAGALYNEQFF
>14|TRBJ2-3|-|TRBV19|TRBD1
TGTGTCACTTCACCGGGACAGGGCACAGATACGCAGTATTTT
CVTSPGQGTDTQYF
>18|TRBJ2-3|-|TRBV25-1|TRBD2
TGTGCCAGCAGTGGTGGGACTAGCGGGAGGGTCGGCACAGATACGCAGTATTTT
CASSGGTSGRVGTDTQYF
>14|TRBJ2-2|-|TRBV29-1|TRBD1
TGCAGCGCAACCGGGACAGGGAACACCGGGGAGCTGTTTTTT
CSATGTGNTGELFF